The clone carrying this TCR beta chain was recorded many times. Its antigen is still unknown. This sample is drawn from a study of response to subunit inactivated influenza vaccine. Study-level points and caveats: The authors suggested that every seasonal influenza vaccination recruits few new T cells.

The germline V gene encodes CDR1 SGHVS and CDR2 FNYEAQ. Trimming cost V 2 bases and J 2 bases, with 1 base left between them. The CDR3 consists of 13 residues. Using its own MiXCR run on the RT-PCR reads, TCRdb lists one record per CDR3 protein. Of hundreds of thousands of distinct CDR3 sequences detected, approximately 15% appear once; the ten largest clones hold around 3%. J is TRBJ2-6 and V is TRBV7-6; no reliable D call. Source: CD4+ T cells sorted from PBMCs, taken around 25 months after vaccination. The clonotype was recovered from a man between 50 and 75 years old who received an inactivated influenza vaccine. In nucleotides, the CDR3 is TGTGCCAGCAGCTTACCTGGGGCCAACGTCCTGACTTTC. It is translated as CASSLPGANVLTF.